Detailed here is one T cell receptor (beta chain). Its antigen is still unknown. CDR3 length: 16 amino acids. This sample is drawn from a study of T cell responses to AZD1222 COVID-19 vaccine. About the study: Pooled samples include second doses given at about 4 or 12 weeks.

Study-wide points: The study reported that nearly half of spike-specific TCRs target unmutated variant regions. Females outnumbered males among donors, who were mostly white British; clonal diversity was possibly underestimated. Baseline serostatus was positive in only a handful of AZD1222 recipients.

Some clones are missing from TCRdb's copy, which holds only in-frame ones; the method was immunoSEQ multiplex PCR. The repertoire holds fewer than 45,000 clones, with 65% to 85% as singletons. Sequencing used peripheral blood, obtained on day 0 of AZD1222 vaccination. The rearrangement uses TRBV12-1 and TRBJ1-1; no DNA check was done on the table's D call, TRBD1. TRBV12-1 is described as a pseudogene. This TCR derives from an adult in good health. CDR3 loop: CASSFGVIFRDTEAFF. The CDR3 DNA is TGTGCCAGCAGCTTTGGCGTGATTTTCAGGGACACTGAAGCTTTCTTT.